Listed below are T cell receptor beta chains from one sample, sequenced in a study of blood T cell repertoires in COVID-19. The data were produced by immunoSEQ multiplex PCR, yet TCRdb's version contains in-frame clones alone and is incomplete. The sample comprises 200,000 to 250,000 clones, around 86% of which are singletons, and about 7% rests with the top ten. Sequencing was performed on PBMCs or T cells enriched from blood (not recorded which). These TCRs come from a man between 25 and 39 years old in a cohort exposed to, infected with or recovered from COVID-19 (not recorded which). The CDR3 runs from the conserved cysteine through the conserved F or W. The D gene is left open where the match is weak. Clone sizes are given selectively: once, few, many, or a class where the clone is expanded.

V gene	clone size	D gene	J gene	CDR3 protein	CDR3 DNA
TRBV5-8	-	-	TRBJ1-1	CASSLEVGVMNTEAFF	TGTGCCAGCAGCTTGGAGGTCGGGGTTATGAACACTGAAGCTTTCTTT
TRBV29-1	-	TRBD1	TRBJ1-1	CSAFDPDRGYTEAFF	TGCAGCGCCTTTGATCCCGACAGGGGGTACACTGAAGCTTTCTTT
TRBV14	-	TRBD1	TRBJ2-5	CASSQPPWVSGQEETQYF	TGTGCCAGCAGCCAGCCACCGTGGGTGTCGGGACAGGAAGAGACCCAGTACTTC
TRBV28	-	TRBD2	TRBJ2-3	CASSSLAGAIRHTQYF	TGTGCCAGCAGTTCCCTAGCGGGCGCGATCCGCCATACGCAGTATTTT
TRBV19	-	-	TRBJ2-4	CASSIRGIVDAVAKNIQYF	TGTGCCAGTAGTATCCGGGGAATCGTTGATGCGGTCGCCAAAAACATTCAGTACTTC
TRBV2	-	TRBD2	TRBJ2-3	CASRRLAGSSTDTQYF	TGTGCCAGCAGGAGGCTAGCGGGATCTAGCACAGATACGCAGTATTTT
TRBV24-1	-	TRBD1	TRBJ1-1	CATSDPTGGVTEAFF	TGTGCCACCAGTGATCCCACAGGGGGGGTCACTGAAGCTTTCTTT
TRBV19	-	-	TRBJ2-1	CASSIRAGQTSDEQFF	TGTGCCAGTAGTATTCGGGCGGGGCAGACTTCGGATGAGCAGTTCTTC
TRBV7-9	-	TRBD2	TRBJ2-1	CASSLARLAVLRDEQFF	TGTGCCAGCAGCTTAGCGCGTCTAGCGGTCTTGAGGGATGAGCAGTTCTTC
TRBV2	-	-	TRBJ2-7	CASSPYRDYEQYF	TGTGCCAGCAGCCCCTACAGGGACTACGAGCAGTACTTC
TRBV20-1	-	TRBD1	TRBJ2-7	CSASFRDRGFEQYF	TGCAGTGCTAGTTTTCGGGACAGGGGCTTTGAGCAGTACTTC
TRBV14	-	-	TRBJ1-1	CASSQLLGLNTEAFF	TGTGCCAGCAGCCAACTACTCGGTCTGAACACTGAAGCTTTCTTT
TRBV28	-	-	TRBJ1-5	CATKTGSGYQPQHF	TGTGCCACCAAGACAGGCTCGGGGTATCAGCCCCAGCATTTT
TRBV27	-	TRBD1	TRBJ1-5	CASSAYRGSNQPQHF	TGTGCCAGCAGTGCATACAGGGGGAGCAACCAGCCCCAGCATTTT
TRBV5-1	-	-	TRBJ1-1	CASSFGQGPNTEAFF	TGCGCCAGCAGCTTCGGTCAGGGCCCGAACACTGAAGCTTTCTTT
TRBV3-1/TRBV3-2	-	-	TRBJ2-1	CASSTRLEGSYNEQFF	TGTGCCAGCAGCACCAGACTGGAGGGCTCCTACAATGAGCAGTTCTTC
TRBV27	-	TRBD2	TRBJ2-1	CASSLMAGGPNEQFF	TGTGCCAGCAGTTTAATGGCGGGAGGCCCCAATGAGCAGTTCTTC
TRBV7-8	-	TRBD2	TRBJ2-7	CASSSGLAGDEQYF	TGTGCCAGCAGCTCCGGACTAGCGGGAGACGAGCAGTACTTC
TRBV7-9	few	TRBD1	TRBJ1-5	CASSLAEGAGQPQHF	TGTGCCAGCAGCTTAGCCGAGGGGGCCGGGCAGCCCCAGCATTTT
TRBV4-1	-	-	TRBJ2-3	CASSQDRSWDTQYF	TGCGCCAGCAGCCAAGATCGGAGCTGGGATACGCAGTATTTT
TRBV9	once	TRBD1	TRBJ1-2	CASSAPGTGGFYGYTF	TGTGCCAGCAGCGCACCCGGGACAGGGGGCTTCTATGGCTACACCTTC
TRBV7-9	once	-	TRBJ1-2	CASSLARDSKNYGYTF	TGTGCCAGCAGCTTAGCCCGAGACTCGAAAAACTATGGCTACACCTTC